This T cell receptor beta chain came from a study of Ad26.COV2.S vaccination and SARS-CoV-2 variants. Looking at the study overall: Once or twice, 56 days apart, Ad26.COV2.S was delivered intramuscularly.

Sequencing used immunoSEQ multiplex PCR; TCRdb keeps in-frame clones, though not all of them. Here the sample spans about 350,000 clones, around 89% being singletons. Specified treatment: over 15 received Ad26.COV2.S at low or high dose, single or two shots; 5 received placebo; per-sample allocation not given. The investigators took samples on day 63 after the first vaccine or placebo injection. Immunization relied on an Ad26 vector, which expressed Wuhan-strain SARS-CoV-2 spike. The CDR3 loop spans 17 amino acids. The junction had 10 bases not matched to a gene; V was cut back by 2 bases and J by 1 base. Germline V gene sequence: CDR1 KGHSH, CDR2 LQKENI.

The rearrangement links TRBV18 to TRBJ1-2; TRBD1 agrees at 7 bases. The TCR sequence derives from a person aged 18-60 years who received the Ad26.COV2.S COVID-19 vaccine or a placebo. The sample here was peripheral blood, taken in a trial of Ad26.COV2.S vaccine versus placebo. CDR3 in amino acids: CASSPFDRARNNYGYTF. CDR3 bases: TGTGCCAGCTCACCATTCGACAGGGCGCGTAATAACTATGGCTACACCTTC.